These 10 T cell receptor beta chains originate from one sample sequenced in a study of blood T cell repertoires in COVID-19. Assay used: immunoSEQ multiplex PCR; TCRdb lists only in-frame clones, some missing. The sample consists of roughly 500,000 clones, roughly 90% of them appearing once. Material for sequencing was PBMCs or T cells enriched from blood (not recorded which). The source of these receptors is a middle-aged woman who had recovered from COVID-19.

This chain uses TRBV18 with TRBJ1-1; D unclear. Germline V lookup: CDR1 KGHSH, CDR2 LQKENI. This CDR3 comprises 12 residues. Trimming took 6 bases from V and 1 from J, leaving 6 bases between them. The CDR3 reads CASSSRNTEAFF. The CDR3 region has the DNA TGTGCCAGCTCGTCTCGGAACACTGAAGCTTTCTTT. Combining the CDR3 with reference TRBV18 and TRBJ1-1 gives the whole variable domain NAGVMQNPRHLVRRRGQEARLRCSPMKGHSHVYWYRQLPEEGLKFMVYLQKENIIDESGMPKERFSAEFPKEGPSILRIQQVVRGDSAAYFCASSSRNTEAFFGQGTRLTVV.

The gene calls are TRBV18 and TRBJ2-7; maybe TRBD1 (6 bases). Germline V gene sequence: CDR1 KGHSH, CDR2 LQKENI. The V gene lost 0 bases and the J gene lost 7 bases, with 16 bases spanning the gap. The CDR3 is made up of 15 amino acids. Here the CDR3 DNA reads TGTGCCAGCTCACCACCGAAGGGACAATCGGGTGAGCAGTACTTC. Its translation: CASSPPKGQSGEQYF.

The chain uses TRBV6-6 and TRBJ2-7; D could derive from TRBD1 or TRBD2 (5 bases each). V was pared by 5 bases and J by 2 bases, with 7 bases between. The CDR3 consists of 12 residues. Germline V gene sequence: CDR1 MNHNY, CDR2 SVGAGI (reference sequence). CDR3 region: CASSRGTYEQYF. CDR3 sequence (DNA): TGTGCCAGCAGTCGGGGCACCTACGAGCAGTACTTC.

This chain joins TRBV4-3 and TRBJ2-1; 15 bases align to TRBD2. The ends lost 4 bases at V and 3 bases at J; junction bases unmatched: 7. CDR1 LGHNA and CDR2 YSLEER come from the germline V gene. The CDR3 totals 18 residues. The CDR3 here is CASSPRTSGGGSYNEQFF. The CDR3 nucleotides are TGCGCCAGCAGCCCCCGGACTAGCGGGGGGGGAAGCTACAATGAGCAGTTCTTC.

The gene calls are TRBV6-5 and TRBJ1-2, with 8 bases identical to TRBD1. Trimming took 5 bases from V and 4 from J; bases not matched to a gene: 6. CDR3 length: 14 amino acids. Germline CDR1 is MNHEY and CDR2 is SVGAGI. The CDR3 reads CASSPTGDGYGYTF. The CDR3 DNA reads as TGTGCCAGCAGTCCGACAGGGGATGGCTATGGCTACACCTTC.

J is TRBJ1-1 and V is TRBV11-2; TRBD1 is a possible D gene (6 bases). In germline, CDR1 is SGHAT, CDR2 FQNNGV. V lost 1 base, J lost 6 bases, and 15 bases lay in between. The CDR3 contains 15 residues. The CDR3 is CASSLGTGLGAEAFF. CDR3 bases: TGTGCCAGCAGCTTAGGAACAGGGCTGGGGGCTGAAGCTTTCTTT.

CDR3 nucleotide sequence: TGTGCCAGCATTCTAGATGAGAGCACCGGGGAGCTGTTTTTT. Its protein is CASILDESTGELFF. The V and J genes are TRBV2 and TRBJ2-2, with no clear D. CDR1 is SNHLY, CDR2 FYNNEI, per germline. CDR3 length: 14 residues. V was trimmed by 7 bases and J by 4 bases, leaving 13 bases between them.

The CDR3 region has the DNA TGTGCCAGCAGCAGTACAGGGGGCATGAACACTGAAGCTTTCTTT. It codes for CASSSTGGMNTEAFF. The chain joins TRBV6-5 to TRBJ1-1; 9 nucleotides align to TRBD1. Trimming at V came to 6 bases and at J to 0 bases, leaving 5 bases not matched to a gene. CDR1 MNHEY and CDR2 SVGAGI come from the germline V gene. This CDR3 has 15 amino acids.

V gene TRBV20-1 combines with J gene TRBJ2-5, with 7 bases identical to TRBD1. In germline, CDR1 is DFQATT, CDR2 SNEGSKA (reference sequence). The trim removed 6 bases at V and 4 bases at J, leaving 2 bases unmatched. CDR3 length: 11 amino acids. The chain's CDR3 is CSANRGETQYF. The DNA of the CDR3 is TGCAGTGCCAACAGGGGAGAGACCCAGTACTTC.

The rearrangement uses TRBV7-8 and TRBJ2-3, with 8 bases aligning to TRBD2. This CDR3 is 16 amino acids long. Germline-derived CDR1 and CDR2 are SGHVS and FQNEAQ. V dropped 7 bases and J dropped 2; count of bases not matched to a gene: 11. The CDR3 loop is CASIPSVAGLTDTQYF. For the CDR3, the DNA is TGTGCCAGCATCCCCTCGGTAGCGGGGCTCACAGATACGCAGTATTTT.